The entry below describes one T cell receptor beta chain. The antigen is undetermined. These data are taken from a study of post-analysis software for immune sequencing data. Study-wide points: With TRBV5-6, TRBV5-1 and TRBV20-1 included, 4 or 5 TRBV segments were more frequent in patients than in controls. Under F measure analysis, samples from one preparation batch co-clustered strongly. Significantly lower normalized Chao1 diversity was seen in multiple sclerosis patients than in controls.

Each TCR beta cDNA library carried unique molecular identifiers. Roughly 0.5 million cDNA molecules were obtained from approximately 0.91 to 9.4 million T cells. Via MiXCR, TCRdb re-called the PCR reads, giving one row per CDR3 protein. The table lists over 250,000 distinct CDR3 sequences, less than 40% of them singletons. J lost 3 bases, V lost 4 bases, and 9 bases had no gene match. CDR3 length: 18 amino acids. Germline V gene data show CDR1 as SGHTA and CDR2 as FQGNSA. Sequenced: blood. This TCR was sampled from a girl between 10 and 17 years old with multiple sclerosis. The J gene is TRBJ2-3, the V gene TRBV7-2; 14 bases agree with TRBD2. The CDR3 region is CASSSPGLAGVGTDTQYF. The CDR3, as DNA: TGTGCCAGCAGCTCCCCGGGACTAGCGGGAGTCGGGACAGATACGCAGTATTTT.